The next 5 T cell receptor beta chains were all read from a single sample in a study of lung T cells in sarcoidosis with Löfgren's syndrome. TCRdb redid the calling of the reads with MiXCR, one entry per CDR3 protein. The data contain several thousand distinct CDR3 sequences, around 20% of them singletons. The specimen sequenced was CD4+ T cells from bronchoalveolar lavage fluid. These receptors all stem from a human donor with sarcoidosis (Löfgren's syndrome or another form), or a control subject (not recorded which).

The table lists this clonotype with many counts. Here the CDR3 DNA reads TGTGCCAGCAGTCCCGGGGGCGGGCCAGATACGCAGTATTTT. Translating gives CASSPGGGPDTQYF. This chain joins TRBV3-1 and TRBJ2-3, with D perhaps given as TRBD1 or TRBD2 (6 bases each). Germline lookup yields CDR1 LGHDT and CDR2 YNNKEL (reference sequence). Between the trimmed V and J ends, which lost 6 bases and 4 bases, there was a span of 14 bases. This CDR3 is built from 14 residues.

CDR3 region: CARGQGMADTQYF. The DNA of the CDR3 is TGTGCCCGAGGACAGGGCATGGCAGATACGCAGTATTTT. V is TRBV30 and J is TRBJ2-3, with TRBD1 matching over 8 bases. CDR3 size: 13 residues. V shed 8 bases, J shed 4 bases, and the junction held 8 bases outside the gene matches. Germline lookup yields CDR1 GTSNPN and CDR2 SVGIG (reference sequence).

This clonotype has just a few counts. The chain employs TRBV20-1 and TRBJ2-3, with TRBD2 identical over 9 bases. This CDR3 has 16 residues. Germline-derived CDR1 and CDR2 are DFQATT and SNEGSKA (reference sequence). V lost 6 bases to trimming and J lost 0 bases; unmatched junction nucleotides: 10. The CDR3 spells CSALSAGLASTDTQYF. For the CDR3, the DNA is TGCAGTGCCCTCTCAGCGGGACTAGCTAGCACAGATACGCAGTATTTT.

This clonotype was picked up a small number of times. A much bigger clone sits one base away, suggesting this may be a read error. The CDR3 sequence is CACSFSQGNEQFF. The CDR3, as DNA: TGTGCCTGCAGCTTTTCACAGGGTAATGAGCAGTTCTTC. V and J are TRBV7-9 and TRBJ2-1; the D gene is possibly TRBD1 (6 bases). The CDR3 is 13 residues long. Germline values: CDR1 SEHNR, CDR2 FQNEAQ (reference sequence).

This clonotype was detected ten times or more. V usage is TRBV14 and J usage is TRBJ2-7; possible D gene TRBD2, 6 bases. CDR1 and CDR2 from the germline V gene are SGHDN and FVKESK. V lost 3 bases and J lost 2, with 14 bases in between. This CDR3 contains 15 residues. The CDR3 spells CASSQGLGRTYEQYF. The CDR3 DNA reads TGTGCCAGCAGCCAGGGACTGGGACGGACCTACGAGCAGTACTTC.